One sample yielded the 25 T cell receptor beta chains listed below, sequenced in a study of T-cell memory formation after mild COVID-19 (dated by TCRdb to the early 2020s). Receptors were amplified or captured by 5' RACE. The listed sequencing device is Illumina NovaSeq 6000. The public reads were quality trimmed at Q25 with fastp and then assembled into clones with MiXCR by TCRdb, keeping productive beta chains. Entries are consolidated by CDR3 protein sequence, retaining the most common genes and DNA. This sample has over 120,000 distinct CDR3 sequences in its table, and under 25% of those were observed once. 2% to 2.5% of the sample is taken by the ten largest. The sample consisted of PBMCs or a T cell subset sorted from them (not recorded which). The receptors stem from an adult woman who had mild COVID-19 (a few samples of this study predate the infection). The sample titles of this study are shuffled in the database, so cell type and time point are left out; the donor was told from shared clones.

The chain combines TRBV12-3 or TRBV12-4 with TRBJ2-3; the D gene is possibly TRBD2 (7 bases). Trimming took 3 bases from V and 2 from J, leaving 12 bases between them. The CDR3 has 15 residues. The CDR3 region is CASSFAGAPTDTQYF. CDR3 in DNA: TGTGCCAGCAGTTTTGCGGGGGCCCCCACAGATACGCAGTATTTT.

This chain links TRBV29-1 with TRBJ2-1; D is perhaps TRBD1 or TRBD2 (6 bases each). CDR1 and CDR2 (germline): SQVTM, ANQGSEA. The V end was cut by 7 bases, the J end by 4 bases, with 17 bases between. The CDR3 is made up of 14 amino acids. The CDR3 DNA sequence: TGCAGCGCCGCGTTAAGGGGGAGGTACAATGAGCAGTTCTTC. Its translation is CSAALRGRYNEQFF.

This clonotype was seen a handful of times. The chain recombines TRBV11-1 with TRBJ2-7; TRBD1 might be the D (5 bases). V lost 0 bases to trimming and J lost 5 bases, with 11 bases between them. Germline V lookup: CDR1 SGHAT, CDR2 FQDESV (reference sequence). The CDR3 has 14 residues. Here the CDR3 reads CASSLAQGFNEQYF. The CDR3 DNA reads TGTGCCAGCAGCTTAGCGCAGGGTTTCAACGAGCAGTACTTC.

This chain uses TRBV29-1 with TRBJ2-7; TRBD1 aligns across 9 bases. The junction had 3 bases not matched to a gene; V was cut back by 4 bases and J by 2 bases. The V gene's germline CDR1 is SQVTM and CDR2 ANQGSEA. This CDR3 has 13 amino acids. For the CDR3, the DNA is TGCAGCGTTGTTGGGGACAGGGCCTACGAGCAGTACTTC. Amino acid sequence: CSVVGDRAYEQYF.

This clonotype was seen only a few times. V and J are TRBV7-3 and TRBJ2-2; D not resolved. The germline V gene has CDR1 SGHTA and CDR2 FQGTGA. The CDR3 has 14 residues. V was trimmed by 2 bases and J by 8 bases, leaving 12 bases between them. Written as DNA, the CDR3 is TGTGCCAGCAGCTTAGGACCCCGTTCTGGGGAGCTGTTTTTT. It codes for CASSLGPRSGELFF. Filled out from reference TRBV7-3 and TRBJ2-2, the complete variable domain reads GAGVSQTPSNKVTEKGKYVELRCDPISGHTALYWYRQSLGQGPEFLIYFQGTGAADDSGLPNDRFFAVRPEGSVSTLKIQRTERGDSAVYLCASSLGPRSGELFFGEGSRLTVL.

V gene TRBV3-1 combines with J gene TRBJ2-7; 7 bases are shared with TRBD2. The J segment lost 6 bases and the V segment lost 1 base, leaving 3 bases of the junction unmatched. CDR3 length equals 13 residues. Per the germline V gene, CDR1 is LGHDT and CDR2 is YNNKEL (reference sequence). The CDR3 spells CASSQGSGAEQYF. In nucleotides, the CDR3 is TGTGCCAGCAGCCAAGGGAGCGGGGCCGAGCAGTACTTC.

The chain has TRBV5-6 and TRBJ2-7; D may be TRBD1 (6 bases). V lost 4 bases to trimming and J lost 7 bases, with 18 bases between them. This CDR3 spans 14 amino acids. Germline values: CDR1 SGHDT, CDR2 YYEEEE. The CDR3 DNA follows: TGTGCCAGCAGCCGTGGACAGACACGAGGTGAGCAGTACTTC. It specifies CASSRGQTRGEQYF. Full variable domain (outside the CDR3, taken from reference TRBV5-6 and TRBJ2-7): DAGVTQSPTHLIKTRGQQVTLRCSPKSGHDTVSWYQQALGQGPQFIFQYYEEEERQRGNFPDRFSGHQFPNYSSELNVNALLLGDSALYLCASSRGQTRGEQYFGPGTRLTVT.

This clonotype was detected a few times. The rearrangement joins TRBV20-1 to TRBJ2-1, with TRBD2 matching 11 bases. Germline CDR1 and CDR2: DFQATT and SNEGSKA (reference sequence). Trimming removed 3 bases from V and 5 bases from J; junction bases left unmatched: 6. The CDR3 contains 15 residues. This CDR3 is CSASLTSGMDNEQFF. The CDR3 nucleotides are TGCAGTGCTAGCTTGACTAGCGGGATGGACAATGAGCAGTTCTTC.

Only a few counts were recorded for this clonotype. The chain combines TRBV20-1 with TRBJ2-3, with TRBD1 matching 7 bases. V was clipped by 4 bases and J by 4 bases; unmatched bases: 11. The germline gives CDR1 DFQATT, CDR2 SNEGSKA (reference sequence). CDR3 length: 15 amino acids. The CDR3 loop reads CSATDPGQRSDTQYF. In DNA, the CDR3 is TGCAGTGCTACCGACCCGGGACAGAGATCAGATACGCAGTATTTT.

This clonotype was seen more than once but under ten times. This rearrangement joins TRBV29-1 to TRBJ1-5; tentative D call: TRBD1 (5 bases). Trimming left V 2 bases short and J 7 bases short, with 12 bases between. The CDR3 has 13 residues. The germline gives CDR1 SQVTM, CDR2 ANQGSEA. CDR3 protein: CSVEQGRGQPQHF. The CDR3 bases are TGCAGCGTTGAACAGGGAAGAGGGCAGCCCCAGCATTTT. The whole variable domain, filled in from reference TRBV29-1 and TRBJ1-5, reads SAVISQKPSRDICQRGTSLTIQCQVDSQVTMMFWYRQQPGQSLTLIATANQGSEATYESGFVIDKFPISRPNLTFSTLTVSNMSPEDSSIYLCSVEQGRGQPQHFGDGTRLSIL.

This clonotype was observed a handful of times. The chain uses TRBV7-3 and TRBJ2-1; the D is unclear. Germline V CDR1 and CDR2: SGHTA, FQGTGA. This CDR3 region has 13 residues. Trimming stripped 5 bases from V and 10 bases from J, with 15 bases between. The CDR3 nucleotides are TGTGCCAGCAGCCGAGACGGGTACGGGGAGCAGTTCTTC. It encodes CASSRDGYGEQFF.

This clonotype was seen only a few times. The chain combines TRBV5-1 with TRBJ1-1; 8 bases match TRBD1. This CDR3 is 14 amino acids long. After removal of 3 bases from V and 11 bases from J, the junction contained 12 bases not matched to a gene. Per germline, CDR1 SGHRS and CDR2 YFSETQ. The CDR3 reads CASSSTGDTHRAFF. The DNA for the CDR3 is TGCGCCAGCAGCTCGACAGGGGACACACACAGGGCTTTCTTT.

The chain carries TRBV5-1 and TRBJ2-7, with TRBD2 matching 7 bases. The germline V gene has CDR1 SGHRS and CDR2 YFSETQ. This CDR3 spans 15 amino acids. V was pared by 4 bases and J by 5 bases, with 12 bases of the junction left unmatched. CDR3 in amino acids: CASSRGDGLPDEQYF. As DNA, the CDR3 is TGCGCCAGCAGCCGGGGGGACGGCCTTCCGGACGAGCAGTACTTC. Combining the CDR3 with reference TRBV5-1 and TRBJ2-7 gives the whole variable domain KAGVTQTPRYLIKTRGQQVTLSCSPISGHRSVSWYQQTPGQGLQFLFEYFSETQRNKGNFPGRFSGRQFSNSRSEMNVSTLELGDSALYLCASSRGDGLPDEQYFGPGTRLTVT.

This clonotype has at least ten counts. The DNA for the CDR3 is TGCGCCAGCGAGGTCTACGAGCAGTACTTC. This encodes CASEVYEQYF. The gene calls are TRBV5-1 and TRBJ2-7; the D is unclear. V was shortened by 7 bases and J by 3 bases, with 5 bases between the two germline ends. This CDR3 has 10 residues. CDR1 is SGHRS, CDR2 YFSETQ, per germline.

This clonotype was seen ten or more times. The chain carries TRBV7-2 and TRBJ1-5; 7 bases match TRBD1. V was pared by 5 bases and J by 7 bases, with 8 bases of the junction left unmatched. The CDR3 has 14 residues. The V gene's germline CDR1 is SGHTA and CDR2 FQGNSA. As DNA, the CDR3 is TGTGCCAGCAGCCCACATGCAGGGGGGCAGCCCCAGCATTTT. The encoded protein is CASSPHAGGQPQHF.

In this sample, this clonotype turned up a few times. The CDR3, as DNA: TGTGCCACCAGTGGCGGACTAGCGGGAGTCTACGAGCAGTACTTC. Protein product: CATSGGLAGVYEQYF. The V gene is TRBV24-1, the J gene TRBJ2-7; 13 bases are a match to TRBD2. The germline CDR1 and CDR2 sequences are KGHDR and SFDVKD. The J segment lost 3 bases and the V segment lost 5 bases, leaving 3 bases of the junction unmatched. The CDR3 extends over 15 amino acids.

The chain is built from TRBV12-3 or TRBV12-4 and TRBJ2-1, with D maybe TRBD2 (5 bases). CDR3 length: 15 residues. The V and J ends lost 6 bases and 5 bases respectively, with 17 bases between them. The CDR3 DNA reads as TGTGCCAGCAGGCCGGAGGTGGGTATCAACAATGAGCAGTTCTTC. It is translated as CASRPEVGINNEQFF.

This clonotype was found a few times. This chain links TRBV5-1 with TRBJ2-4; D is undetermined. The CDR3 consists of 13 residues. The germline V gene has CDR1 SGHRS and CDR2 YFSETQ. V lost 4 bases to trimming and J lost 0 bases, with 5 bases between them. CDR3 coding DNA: TGCGCCAGCAGCGACCTAGCCAAAAACATTCAGTACTTC. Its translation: CASSDLAKNIQYF.

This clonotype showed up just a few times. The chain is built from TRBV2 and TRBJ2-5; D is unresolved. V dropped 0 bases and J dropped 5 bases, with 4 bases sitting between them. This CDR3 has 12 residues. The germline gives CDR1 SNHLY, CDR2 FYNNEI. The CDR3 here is CASSEAGETQYF. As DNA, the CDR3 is TGTGCCAGCAGTGAAGCAGGGGAGACCCAGTACTTC.

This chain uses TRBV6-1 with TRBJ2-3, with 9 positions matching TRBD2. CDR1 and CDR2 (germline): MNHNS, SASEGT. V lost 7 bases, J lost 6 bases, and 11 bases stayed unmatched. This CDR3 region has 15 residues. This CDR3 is CASMSFAGGKDTQYF. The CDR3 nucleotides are TGTGCCAGCATGAGCTTCGCGGGGGGGAAGGATACGCAGTATTTT.

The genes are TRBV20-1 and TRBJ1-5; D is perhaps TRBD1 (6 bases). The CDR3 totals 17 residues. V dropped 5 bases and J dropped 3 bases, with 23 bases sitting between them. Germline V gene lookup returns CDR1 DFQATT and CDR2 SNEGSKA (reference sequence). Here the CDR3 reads CSAHEGGAALPNQPQHF. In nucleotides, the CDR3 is TGCAGTGCTCACGAAGGGGGGGCAGCCCTTCCCAATCAGCCCCAGCATTTT.

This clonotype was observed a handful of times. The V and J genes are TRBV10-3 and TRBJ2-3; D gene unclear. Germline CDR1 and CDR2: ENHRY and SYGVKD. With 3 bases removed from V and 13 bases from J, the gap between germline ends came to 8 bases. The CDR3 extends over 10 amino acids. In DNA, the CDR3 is TGTGCCATCAGTGATGGGCGAAAGTATTTT. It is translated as CAISDGRKYF.

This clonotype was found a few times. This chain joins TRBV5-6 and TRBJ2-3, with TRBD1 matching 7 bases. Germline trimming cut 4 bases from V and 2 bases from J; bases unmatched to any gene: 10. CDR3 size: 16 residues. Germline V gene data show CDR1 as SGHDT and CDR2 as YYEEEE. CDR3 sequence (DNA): TGTGCCAGCAGCCCGCGCCGGGACAGCTACACAGATACGCAGTATTTT. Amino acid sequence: CASSPRRDSYTDTQYF.

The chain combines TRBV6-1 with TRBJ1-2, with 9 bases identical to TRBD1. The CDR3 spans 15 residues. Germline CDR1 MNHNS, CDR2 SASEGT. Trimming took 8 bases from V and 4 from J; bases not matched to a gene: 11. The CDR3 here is CASLLGGTGTYGYTF. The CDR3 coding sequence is TGTGCCAGCCTTTTAGGGGGGACAGGGACCTATGGCTACACCTTC.

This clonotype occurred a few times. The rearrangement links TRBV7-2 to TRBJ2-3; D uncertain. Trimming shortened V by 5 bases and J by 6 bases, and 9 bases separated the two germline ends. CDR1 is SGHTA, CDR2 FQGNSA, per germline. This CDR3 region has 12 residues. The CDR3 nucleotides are TGTGCCAGCAGCCGTACCTCGGATACGCAGTATTTT. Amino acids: CASSRTSDTQYF. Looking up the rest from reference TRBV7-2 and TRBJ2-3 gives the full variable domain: GAGVSQSPSNKVTEKGKDVELRCDPISGHTALYWYRQSLGQGLEFLIYFQGNSAPDKSGLPSDRFSAERTGGSVSTLTIQRTQQEDSAVYLCASSRTSDTQYFGPGTRLTVL.